The clone carrying this T cell receptor beta chain was seen just once. CDR3 length: 15 residues. The junction had 9 bases not matched to a gene; V was cut back by 7 bases and J by 4 bases. Germline CDR1 and CDR2: SNHLY and FYNNEI. These data belong to a study of blood T cell repertoires in COVID-19. TCRdb's copy holds only in-frame clones and misses some; the assay was immunoSEQ multiplex PCR. The sample holds some 56,000 clones, about 73% seen once. The TCR sequence derives from a woman aged 45-65 years with active or convalescent COVID-19. The rearrangement uses TRBV2 and TRBJ2-3, with TRBD1 matching over 9 bases. Sequenced input: peripheral blood. The CDR3 is CASTETGGRADTQYF. CDR3 DNA: TGTGCCAGCACCGAGACAGGGGGAAGGGCAGATACGCAGTATTTT.